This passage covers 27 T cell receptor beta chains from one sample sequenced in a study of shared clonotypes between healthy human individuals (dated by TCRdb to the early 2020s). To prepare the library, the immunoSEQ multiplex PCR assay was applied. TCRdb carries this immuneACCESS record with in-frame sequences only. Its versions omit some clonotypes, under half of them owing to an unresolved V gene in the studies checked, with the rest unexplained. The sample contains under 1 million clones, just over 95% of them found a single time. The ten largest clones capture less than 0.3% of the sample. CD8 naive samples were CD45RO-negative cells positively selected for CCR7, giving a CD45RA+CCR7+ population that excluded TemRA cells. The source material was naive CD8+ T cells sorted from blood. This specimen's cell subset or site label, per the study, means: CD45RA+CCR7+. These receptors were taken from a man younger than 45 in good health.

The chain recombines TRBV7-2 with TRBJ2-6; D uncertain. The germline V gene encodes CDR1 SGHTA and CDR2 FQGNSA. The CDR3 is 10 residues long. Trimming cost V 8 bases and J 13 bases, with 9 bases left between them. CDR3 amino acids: CASHARVLTF. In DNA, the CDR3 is TGTGCCAGCCATGCCCGGGTCCTGACTTTC.

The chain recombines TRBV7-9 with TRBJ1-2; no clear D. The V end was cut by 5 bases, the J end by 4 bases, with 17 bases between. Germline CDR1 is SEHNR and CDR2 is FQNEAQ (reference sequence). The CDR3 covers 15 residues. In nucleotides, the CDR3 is TGTGCCAGCAGCCTCAGTCCGGACGGAACCTATGGCTACACCTTC. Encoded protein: CASSLSPDGTYGYTF.

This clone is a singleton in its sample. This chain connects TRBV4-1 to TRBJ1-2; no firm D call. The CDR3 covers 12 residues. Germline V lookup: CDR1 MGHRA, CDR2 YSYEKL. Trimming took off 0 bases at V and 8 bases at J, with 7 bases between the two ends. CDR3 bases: TGCGCCAGCAGCCAAGATGAATCGGGCTACACCTTC. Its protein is CASSQDESGYTF.

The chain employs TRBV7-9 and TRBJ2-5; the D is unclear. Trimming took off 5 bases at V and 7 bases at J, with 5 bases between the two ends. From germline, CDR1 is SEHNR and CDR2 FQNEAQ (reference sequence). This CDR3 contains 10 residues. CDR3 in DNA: TGTGCCAGCAGCAATGGGACCCAGTACTTC. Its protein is CASSNGTQYF.

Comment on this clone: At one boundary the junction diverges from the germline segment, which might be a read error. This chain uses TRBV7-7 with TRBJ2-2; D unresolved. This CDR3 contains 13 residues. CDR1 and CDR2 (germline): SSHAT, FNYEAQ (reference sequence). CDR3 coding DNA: TGTGCTAGCAGCTTAGGGTGGGCCGGGGAGCTGTTTTTT. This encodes CASSLGWAGELFF.

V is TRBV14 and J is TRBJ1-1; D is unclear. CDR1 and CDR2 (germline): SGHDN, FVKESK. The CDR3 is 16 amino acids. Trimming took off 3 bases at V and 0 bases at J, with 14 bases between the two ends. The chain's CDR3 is CASSQIPGNMNTEAFF. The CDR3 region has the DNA TGTGCCAGCAGCCAGATTCCGGGAAACATGAACACTGAAGCTTTCTTT.

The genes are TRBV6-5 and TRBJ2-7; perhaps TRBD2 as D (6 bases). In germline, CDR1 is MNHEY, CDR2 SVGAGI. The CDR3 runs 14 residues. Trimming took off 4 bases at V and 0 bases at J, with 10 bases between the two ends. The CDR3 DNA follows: TGTGCCAGCAGTTTTAGGACTAACTCCTACGAGCAGTACTTC. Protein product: CASSFRTNSYEQYF.

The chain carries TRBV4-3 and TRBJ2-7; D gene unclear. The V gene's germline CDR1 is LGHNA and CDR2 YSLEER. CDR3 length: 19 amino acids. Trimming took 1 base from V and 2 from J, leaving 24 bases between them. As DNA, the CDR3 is TGCGCCAGCAGCCAAGTCTGGCAGCTGGACGGGTCTCTCCCCTACGAGCAGTACTTC. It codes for CASSQVWQLDGSLPYEQYF.

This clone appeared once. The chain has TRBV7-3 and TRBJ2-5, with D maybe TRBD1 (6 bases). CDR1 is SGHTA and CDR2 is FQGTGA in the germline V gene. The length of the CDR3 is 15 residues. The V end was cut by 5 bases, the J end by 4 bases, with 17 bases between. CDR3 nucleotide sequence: TGTGCCAGCAGCCGGAATCAGGGGAGAAGAGAGACCCAGTACTTC. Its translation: CASSRNQGRRETQYF. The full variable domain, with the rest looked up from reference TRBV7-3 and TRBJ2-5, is GAGVSQTPSNKVTEKGKYVELRCDPISGHTALYWYRQSLGQGPEFLIYFQGTGAADDSGLPNDRFFAVRPEGSVSTLKIQRTERGDSAVYLCASSRNQGRRETQYFGPGTRLLVL.

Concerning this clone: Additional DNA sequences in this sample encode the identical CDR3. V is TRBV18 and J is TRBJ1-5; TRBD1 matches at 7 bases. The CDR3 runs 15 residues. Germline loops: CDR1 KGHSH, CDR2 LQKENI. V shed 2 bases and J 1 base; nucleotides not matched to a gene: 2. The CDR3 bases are TGTGCCAGCTCACCAGGGACAGACAGCAATCAGCCCCAGCATTTT. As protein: CASSPGTDSNQPQHF. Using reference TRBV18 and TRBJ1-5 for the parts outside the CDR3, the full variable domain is NAGVMQNPRHLVRRRGQEARLRCSPMKGHSHVYWYRQLPEEGLKFMVYLQKENIIDESGMPKERFSAEFPKEGPSILRIQQVVRGDSAAYFCASSPGTDSNQPQHFGDGTRLSIL.

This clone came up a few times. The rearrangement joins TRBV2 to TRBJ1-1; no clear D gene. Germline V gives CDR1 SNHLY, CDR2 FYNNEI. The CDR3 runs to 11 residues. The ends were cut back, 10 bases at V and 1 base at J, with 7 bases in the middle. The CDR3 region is CATSENTEAFF. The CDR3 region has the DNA TGTGCCACCTCGGAGAACACTGAAGCTTTCTTT.

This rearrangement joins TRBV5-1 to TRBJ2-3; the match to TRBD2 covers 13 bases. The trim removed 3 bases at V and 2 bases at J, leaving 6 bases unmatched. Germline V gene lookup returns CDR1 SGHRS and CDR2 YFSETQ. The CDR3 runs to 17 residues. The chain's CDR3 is CASSSGLAGEITDTQYF. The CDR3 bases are TGCGCCAGCAGCTCCGGACTAGCGGGGGAAATCACAGATACGCAGTATTTT.

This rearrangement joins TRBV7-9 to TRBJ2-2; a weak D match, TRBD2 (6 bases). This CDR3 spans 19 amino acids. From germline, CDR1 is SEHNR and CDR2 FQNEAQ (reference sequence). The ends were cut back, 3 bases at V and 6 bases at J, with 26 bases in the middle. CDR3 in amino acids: CASSLTSPGLQSDAGELFF. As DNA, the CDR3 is TGTGCCAGCAGCTTGACTTCTCCGGGACTGCAAAGTGACGCCGGGGAGCTGTTTTTT.

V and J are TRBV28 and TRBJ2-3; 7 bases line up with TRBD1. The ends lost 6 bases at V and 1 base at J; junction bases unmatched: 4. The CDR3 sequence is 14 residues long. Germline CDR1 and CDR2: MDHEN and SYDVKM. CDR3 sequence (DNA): TGTGCCAGCAGGGACAGGTGGGGCACAGATACGCAGTATTTT. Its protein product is CASRDRWGTDTQYF.

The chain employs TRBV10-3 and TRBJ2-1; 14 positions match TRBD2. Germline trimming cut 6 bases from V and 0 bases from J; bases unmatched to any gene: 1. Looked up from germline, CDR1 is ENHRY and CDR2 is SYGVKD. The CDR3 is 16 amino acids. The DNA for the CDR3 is TGTGCCATCAGGGGGACTAGCGGGAGCTCCTACAATGAGCAGTTCTTC. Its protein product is CAIRGTSGSSYNEQFF.

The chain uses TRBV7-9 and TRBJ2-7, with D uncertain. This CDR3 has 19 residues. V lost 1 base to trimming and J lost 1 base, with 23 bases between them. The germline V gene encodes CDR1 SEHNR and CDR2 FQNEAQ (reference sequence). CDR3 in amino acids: CASSLGPSLAPKVSYEQYF. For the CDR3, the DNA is TGTGCCAGCAGCTTAGGGCCCTCCTTGGCGCCCAAAGTGTCCTACGAGCAGTACTTC.

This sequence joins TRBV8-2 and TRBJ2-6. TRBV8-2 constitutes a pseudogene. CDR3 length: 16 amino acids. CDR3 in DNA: TGTGGCAAGCAAGCAATAACACAAAGTCGGGCCAACGTCCTGACTTTC. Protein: CGKQAITQSRANVLTF.

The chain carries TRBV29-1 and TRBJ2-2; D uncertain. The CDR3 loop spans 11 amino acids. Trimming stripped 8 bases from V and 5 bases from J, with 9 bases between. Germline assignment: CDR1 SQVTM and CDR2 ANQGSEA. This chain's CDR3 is CSMDVTGELFF. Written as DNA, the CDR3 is TGCAGCATGGACGTTACCGGGGAGCTGTTTTTT.

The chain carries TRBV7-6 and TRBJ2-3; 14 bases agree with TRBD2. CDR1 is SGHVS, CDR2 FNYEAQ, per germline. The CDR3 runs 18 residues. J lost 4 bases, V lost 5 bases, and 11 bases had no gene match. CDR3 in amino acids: CASSPGPGLAGGSDTQYF. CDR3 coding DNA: TGTGCCAGCAGCCCCGGCCCTGGACTAGCGGGAGGCTCAGATACGCAGTATTTT.

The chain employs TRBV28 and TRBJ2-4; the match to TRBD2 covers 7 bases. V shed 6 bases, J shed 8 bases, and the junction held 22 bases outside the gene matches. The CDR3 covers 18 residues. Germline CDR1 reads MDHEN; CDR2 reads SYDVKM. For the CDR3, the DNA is TGTGCCAGCAGCTGGGGACCGGTAGCGGGCATTACCCAACACATTCAGTACTTC. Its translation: CASSWGPVAGITQHIQYF.

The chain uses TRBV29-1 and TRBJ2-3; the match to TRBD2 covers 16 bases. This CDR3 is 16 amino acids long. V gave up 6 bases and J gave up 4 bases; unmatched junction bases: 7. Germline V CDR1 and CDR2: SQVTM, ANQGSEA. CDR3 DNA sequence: TGCAGCGTCGATCCCGGGACTAGCGGGAGGGCAGATACGCAGTATTTT. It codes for CSVDPGTSGRADTQYF.

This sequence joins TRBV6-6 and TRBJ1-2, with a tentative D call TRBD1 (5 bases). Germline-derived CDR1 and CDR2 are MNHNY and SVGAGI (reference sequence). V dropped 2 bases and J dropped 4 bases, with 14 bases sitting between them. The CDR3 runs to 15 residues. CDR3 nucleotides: TGTGCCAGCAGTTACCCCGCGACAGAACTCTATGGCTACACCTTC. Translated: CASSYPATELYGYTF.

CDR3 amino acids: CASSEDPSGYEQYF. The CDR3, as DNA: TGTGCCAGCAGTGAAGATCCTAGCGGCTACGAGCAGTACTTC. The chain couples TRBV2 to TRBJ2-7; 7 nucleotides line up with TRBD2. This CDR3 is 14 amino acids long. Per germline, CDR1 SNHLY and CDR2 FYNNEI. J gave up 3 bases and V 1 base, and 3 bases lay outside the gene matches.

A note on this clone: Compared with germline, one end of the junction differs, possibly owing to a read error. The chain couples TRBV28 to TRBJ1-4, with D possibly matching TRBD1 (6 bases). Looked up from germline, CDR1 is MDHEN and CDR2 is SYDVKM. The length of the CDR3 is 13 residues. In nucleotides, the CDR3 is TGTGCCAGCAGCCCCTTGGGGGGGCCCCCCGAGGTTTTT. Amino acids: CASSPLGGPPEVF. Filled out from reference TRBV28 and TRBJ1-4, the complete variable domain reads DVKVTQSSRYLVKRTGEKVFLECVQDMDHENMFWYRQDPGLGLRLIYFSYDVKMKEKGDIPEGYSVSREKKERFSLILESASTNQTSMYLCASSPLGGPPEVFGSGTQLSVL.

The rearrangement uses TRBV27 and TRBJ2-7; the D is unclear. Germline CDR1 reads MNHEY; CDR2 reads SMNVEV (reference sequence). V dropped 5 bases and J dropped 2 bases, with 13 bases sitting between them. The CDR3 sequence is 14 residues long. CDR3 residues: CASSTGGVTYEQYF. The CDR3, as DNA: TGTGCCAGCAGTACCGGTGGGGTTACCTACGAGCAGTACTTC.

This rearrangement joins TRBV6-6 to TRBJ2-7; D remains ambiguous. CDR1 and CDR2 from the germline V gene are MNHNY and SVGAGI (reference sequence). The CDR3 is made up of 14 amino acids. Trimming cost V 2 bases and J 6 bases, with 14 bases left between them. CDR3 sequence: CASSYTGLASEQYF. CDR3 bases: TGTGCCAGCAGTTACACCGGGCTGGCCAGCGAGCAGTACTTC.

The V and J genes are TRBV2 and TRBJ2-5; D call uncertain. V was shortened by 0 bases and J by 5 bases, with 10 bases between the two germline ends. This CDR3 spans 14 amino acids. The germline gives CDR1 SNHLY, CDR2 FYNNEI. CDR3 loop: CASSEALEAETQYF. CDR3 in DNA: TGTGCCAGCAGTGAAGCTCTAGAAGCGGAGACCCAGTACTTC.